Listed below are T cell receptor beta chains from one sample, sequenced in a study of blood T cell repertoires in COVID-19. Clones were read by immunoSEQ multiplex PCR, and TCRdb kept only the in-frame ones, dropping some. The sample yields some 150,000 clones, nearly 80% seen once. Sequences were obtained from peripheral blood. These TCRs come from an elderly woman with acute or convalescent COVID-19. Both conserved end residues are part of each CDR3. D genes are given only for firm matches. Clone size is given for some rows only: seen once, a few or many times, or a class if the clone is expanded.

clone_size j_call v_call d_call cdr3_aa cdr3_nt
few TRBJ2-3 TRBV7-9 NA CASSLTADTQYF TGTGCCAGCAGCTTAACGGCAGATACGCAGTATTTT
NA TRBJ1-2 TRBV28 NA CASSPPDRTPYGYTF TGTGCCAGCAGTCCCCCAGACAGGACACCCTATGGCTACACCTTC
NA TRBJ1-2 TRBV6-4 NA CASSPTGFYGYTF TGTGCCAGCAGTCCCACAGGGTTCTATGGCTACACCTTC
NA TRBJ2-7 TRBV28 NA CASSFRGSSYEQYF TGTGCCAGCAGTTTCCGGGGGAGTTCCTACGAGCAGTACTTC
NA TRBJ1-6 TRBV27 TRBD1 CASYYLRGRALHF TGTGCCAGCTACTATTTGAGGGGGCGAGCCCTCCACTTT
NA TRBJ1-4 TRBV12-3/TRBV12-4 TRBD1 CASSFGQGAKLFF TGTGCCAGCAGTTTTGGACAGGGGGCAAAACTGTTTTTT
NA TRBJ1-6 TRBV2 TRBD1 CASSGDRGHYNSPLHF TGTGCCAGCAGTGGGGACAGGGGACATTATAATTCACCCCTCCACTTT
NA TRBJ2-7 TRBV14 TRBD1 CATTKKRGQGGEQYF TGTGCCACCACCAAAAAGCGGGGACAGGGGGGAGAGCAGTACTTC
once TRBJ1-2 TRBV3-1/TRBV3-2 TRBD1 CASSNGQGANYGYTF TGTGCCAGCAGCAACGGACAGGGAGCTAACTATGGCTACACCTTC
NA TRBJ1-2 TRBV4-1 TRBD1 CASKKTGTAGYGYTF TGCGCCAGCAAGAAGACAGGGACCGCTGGATATGGCTACACCTTC
few TRBJ1-2 TRBV18 TRBD1 CASSPGTAYGYTF TGTGCCAGCTCACCGGGGACAGCATATGGCTACACCTTC
NA TRBJ2-1 TRBV5-1 NA CASSLGQGRAYNEQFF TGCGCCAGCAGCTTGGGGCAGGGCCGAGCCTACAATGAGCAGTTCTTC
NA TRBJ2-3 TRBV7-2 NA CASSLAYGTDTQYF TGTGCCAGCAGCTTAGCGTATGGCACAGATACGCAGTATTTT
NA TRBJ2-7 TRBV28 NA CATQEWGRTYEQYF TGTGCCACCCAGGAATGGGGGCGAACCTACGAGCAGTACTTC
NA TRBJ2-1 TRBV7-9 NA CASRAQGWNNEQFF TGTGCCAGCAGAGCGCAGGGGTGGAACAATGAGCAGTTCTTC
NA TRBJ1-1 TRBV4-2 NA CASMPGGMSEAFF TGTGCCAGCATGCCTGGAGGGATGTCTGAAGCTTTCTTT
NA TRBJ1-5 TRBV28 NA CASNGRASNQPQHF TGTGCCAGCAATGGCAGGGCGAGCAATCAGCCCCAGCATTTT
NA TRBJ1-4 TRBV7-9 NA CASSLGQNSEKLFF TGTGCCAGCAGCTTAGGACAGAATAGCGAAAAACTGTTTTTT
few TRBJ2-7 TRBV28 NA CASSFYAGFSEQYF TGTGCCAGCAGTTTTTACGCAGGGTTTTCCGAGCAGTACTTC
NA TRBJ2-3 TRBV7-2 TRBD2 CASSQWGGIGDTQYF TGTGCCAGCAGCCAGTGGGGGGGAATTGGAGATACGCAGTATTTT
NA TRBJ1-1 TRBV11-2 NA CASSVGAFNTEAFF TGTGCCAGCAGCGTAGGCGCCTTCAACACTGAAGCTTTCTTT
once TRBJ2-3 TRBV3-1/TRBV3-2 NA CASSQEVGGTDTQYF TGTGCCAGCAGCCAAGAGGTAGGAGGCACAGATACGCAGTATTTT
NA TRBJ1-4 TRBV2 NA CASKRGEATNEKLFF TGTGCCAGCAAGCGCGGGGAGGCAACTAATGAAAAACTGTTTTTT
NA TRBJ2-5 TRBV4-1 TRBD2 CASSQDREAGGRETQYF TGCGCCAGCAGCCAAGATCGGGAAGCGGGGGGCAGGGAGACCCAGTACTTC
once TRBJ1-1 TRBV5-1 NA CASSDPSRGNTEAFF TGCGCCAGCAGTGATCCATCCAGGGGGAACACTGAAGCTTTCTTT
NA TRBJ2-5 TRBV19 NA CASLEPGRGETQYF TGTGCCAGCCTGGAACCGGGACGGGGGGAGACCCAGTACTTC
NA TRBJ1-1 TRBV2 TRBD1 CASSPQQGTEAFF TGTGCCAGCAGTCCCCAACAGGGGACTGAAGCTTTCTTT
NA TRBJ1-5 TRBV10-3 NA CAISELGINQPQHF TGTGCCATCAGTGAGCTCGGGATCAATCAGCCCCAGCATTTT
NA TRBJ2-6 TRBV3-1/TRBV3-2 NA CASSLGTLSSGANVLTF TGTGCCAGCAGCCTAGGGACACTCAGCTCTGGGGCCAACGTCCTGACTTTC
NA TRBJ2-7 TRBV7-9 NA CASSLYGGVSYEQYF TGTGCCAGCAGCTTATATGGCGGGGTCTCCTACGAGCAGTACTTC
NA TRBJ1-2 TRBV6-5 TRBD1 CASSYTGEYGYTF TGTGCCAGCAGTTATACAGGGGAATATGGCTACACCTTC
once TRBJ2-7 TRBV15 TRBD1 CATSILRGTGGYEQYF TGTGCCACCAGCATCCTTCGGGGGACAGGGGGCTACGAGCAGTACTTC
NA TRBJ2-7 TRBV25-1 NA CASSAGGAYEQYF TGTGCCAGCAGCGCGGGTGGCGCCTACGAGCAGTACTTC
NA TRBJ1-4 TRBV30 TRBD1 CAWTGGGEKLFF TGTGCCTGGACAGGGGGTGGGGAAAAACTGTTTTTT
few TRBJ1-4 TRBV5-1 TRBD1 CASSVTPTGATNEKLFF TGCGCCAGCAGCGTTACTCCTACAGGGGCAACTAATGAAAAACTGTTTTTT
NA TRBJ1-2 TRBV7-2 TRBD1 CASSSTGRYGYTF TGTGCCAGCAGCTCGACAGGGAGGTATGGCTACACCTTC
NA TRBJ2-3 TRBV7-3 NA CASSSGQVVDTQYF TGTGCCAGCAGCTCGGGACAAGTGGTAGATACGCAGTATTTT
once TRBJ2-7 TRBV7-2 NA CASSPARWGENHEQYF TGTGCCAGCAGCCCGGCGCGGTGGGGGGAGAACCACGAGCAGTACTTC
NA TRBJ1-1 TRBV7-2 TRBD1 CASSQQGATEAFF TGTGCCAGCAGCCAGCAGGGGGCCACTGAAGCTTTCTTT
NA TRBJ2-1 TRBV11-1 TRBD2 CASSQLAGAYNEQFF TGTGCCAGCAGCCAACTAGCGGGGGCTTACAATGAGCAGTTCTTC
once TRBJ2-1 TRBV6-5 TRBD2 CASSYSSGSLRNEQFF TGTGCCAGCAGTTACTCAAGCGGGAGTTTAAGAAATGAGCAGTTCTTC
NA TRBJ2-1 TRBV5-4 TRBD2 CASSWGGLAGGGNEQFF TGTGCCAGCAGCTGGGGGGGACTAGCGGGAGGTGGTAATGAGCAGTTCTTC
few TRBJ1-3 TRBV6-2/TRBV6-3 NA CASSYRGFGNTIYF TGTGCCAGCAGTTACAGGGGTTTTGGAAACACCATATATTTT
NA TRBJ1-5 TRBV2 TRBD1 CASDTGGGNQPQHF TGTGCCAGCGACACAGGGGGAGGGAATCAGCCCCAGCATTTT
few TRBJ2-7 TRBV15 NA CATSSFAGVAYEQYF TGTGCCACCAGCAGTTTTGCAGGGGTAGCCTACGAGCAGTACTTC
NA TRBJ1-1 TRBV6-6 NA CASSLRTESTEAFF TGTGCCAGCAGTCTCCGGACAGAGTCTACTGAAGCTTTCTTT